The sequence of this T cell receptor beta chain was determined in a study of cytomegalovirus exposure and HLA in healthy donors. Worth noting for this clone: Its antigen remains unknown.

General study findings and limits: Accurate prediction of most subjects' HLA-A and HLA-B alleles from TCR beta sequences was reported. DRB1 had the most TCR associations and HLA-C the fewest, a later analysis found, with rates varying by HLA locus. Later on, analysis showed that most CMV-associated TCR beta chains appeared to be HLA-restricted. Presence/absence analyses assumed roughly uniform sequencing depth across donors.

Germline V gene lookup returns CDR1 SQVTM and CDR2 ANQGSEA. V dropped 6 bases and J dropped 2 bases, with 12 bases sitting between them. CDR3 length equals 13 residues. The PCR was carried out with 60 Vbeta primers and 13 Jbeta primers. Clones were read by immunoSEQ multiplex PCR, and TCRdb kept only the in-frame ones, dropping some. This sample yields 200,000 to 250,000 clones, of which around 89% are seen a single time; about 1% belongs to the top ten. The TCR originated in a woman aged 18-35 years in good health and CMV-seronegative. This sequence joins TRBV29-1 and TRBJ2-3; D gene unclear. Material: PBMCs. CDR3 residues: CSVGEAHTDTQYF. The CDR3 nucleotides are TGCAGCGTAGGTGAGGCTCACACAGATACGCAGTATTTT.